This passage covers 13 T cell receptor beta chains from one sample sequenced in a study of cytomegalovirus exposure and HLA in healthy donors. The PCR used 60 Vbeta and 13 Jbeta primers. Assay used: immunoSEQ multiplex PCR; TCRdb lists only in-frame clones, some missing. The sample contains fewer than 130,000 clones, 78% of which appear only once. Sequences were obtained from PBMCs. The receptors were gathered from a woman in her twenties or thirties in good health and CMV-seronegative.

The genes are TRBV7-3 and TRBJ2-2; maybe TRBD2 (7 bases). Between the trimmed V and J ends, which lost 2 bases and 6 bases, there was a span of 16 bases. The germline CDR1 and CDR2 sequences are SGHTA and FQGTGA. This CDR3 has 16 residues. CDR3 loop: CASSLLAQGGSGELFF. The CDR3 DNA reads TGTGCCAGCAGCTTATTAGCACAGGGAGGGTCCGGGGAGCTGTTTTTT.

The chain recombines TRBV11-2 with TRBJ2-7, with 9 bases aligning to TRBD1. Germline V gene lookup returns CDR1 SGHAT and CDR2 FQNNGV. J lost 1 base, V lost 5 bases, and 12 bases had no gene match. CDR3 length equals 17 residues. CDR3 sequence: CASSPINRGRRSYEQYF. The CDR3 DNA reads TGTGCCAGCAGCCCAATTAACAGGGGGCGCCGATCCTACGAGCAGTACTTC.

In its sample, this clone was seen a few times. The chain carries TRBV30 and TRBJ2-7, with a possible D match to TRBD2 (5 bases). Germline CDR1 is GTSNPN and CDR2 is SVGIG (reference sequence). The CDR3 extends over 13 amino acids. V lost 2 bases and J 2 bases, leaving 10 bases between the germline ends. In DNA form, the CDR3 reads TGTGCCTGGAGTCAAGGACTGACCTACGAGCAGTACTTC. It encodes CAWSQGLTYEQYF.

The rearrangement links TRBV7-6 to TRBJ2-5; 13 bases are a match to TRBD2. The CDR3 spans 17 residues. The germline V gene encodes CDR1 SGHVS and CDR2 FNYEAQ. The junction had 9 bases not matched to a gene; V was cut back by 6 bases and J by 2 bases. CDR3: CASSHGLTSGGQETQYF. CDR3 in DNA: TGTGCCAGCAGTCACGGACTGACTAGCGGGGGGCAAGAGACCCAGTACTTC.

This chain's CDR3 is CASSLQGSPPHQPQHF. CDR3 DNA: TGTGCCAGCAGCCTCCAGGGTTCGCCCCCCCATCAGCCCCAGCATTTT. V usage is TRBV7-8 and J usage is TRBJ1-5, with D maybe TRBD1 (5 bases). In germline, CDR1 is SGHVS, CDR2 FQNEAQ. This CDR3 comprises 16 residues. With 5 bases removed from V and 5 bases from J, the gap between germline ends came to 19 bases. Looking up the rest from reference TRBV7-8 and TRBJ1-5 gives the full variable domain: GAGVSQSPRYKVAKRGQDVALRCDPISGHVSLFWYQQALGQGPEFLTYFQNEAQLDKSGLPSDRFFAERPEGSVSTLKIQRTQQEDSAVYLCASSLQGSPPHQPQHFGDGTRLSIL.

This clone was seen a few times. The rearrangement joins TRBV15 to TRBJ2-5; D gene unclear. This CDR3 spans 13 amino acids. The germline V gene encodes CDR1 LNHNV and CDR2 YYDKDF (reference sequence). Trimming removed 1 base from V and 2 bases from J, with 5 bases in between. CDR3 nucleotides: TGTGCCACCAGCAGAGGGCTTCAAGAGACCCAGTACTTC. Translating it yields CATSRGLQETQYF. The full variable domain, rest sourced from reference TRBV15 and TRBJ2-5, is DAMVIQNPRYQVTQFGKPVTLSCSQTLNHNVMYWYQQKSSQAPKLLFHYYDKDFNNEADTPDNFQSRRPNTSFCFLDIRSPGLGDTAMYLCATSRGLQETQYFGPGTRLLVL.

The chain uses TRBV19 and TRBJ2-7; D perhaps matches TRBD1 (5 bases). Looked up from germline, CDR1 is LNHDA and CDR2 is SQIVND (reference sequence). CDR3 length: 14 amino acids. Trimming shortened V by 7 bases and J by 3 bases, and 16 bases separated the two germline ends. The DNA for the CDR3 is TGTGCCAGTATGGGTCCAGGGAAGAACTACGAGCAGTACTTC. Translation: CASMGPGKNYEQYF. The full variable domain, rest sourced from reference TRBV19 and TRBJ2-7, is DGGITQSPKYLFRKEGQNVTLSCEQNLNHDAMYWYRQDPGQGLRLIYYSQIVNDFQKGDIAEGYSVSREKKESFPLTVTSAQKNPTAFYLCASMGPGKNYEQYFGPGTRLTVT.

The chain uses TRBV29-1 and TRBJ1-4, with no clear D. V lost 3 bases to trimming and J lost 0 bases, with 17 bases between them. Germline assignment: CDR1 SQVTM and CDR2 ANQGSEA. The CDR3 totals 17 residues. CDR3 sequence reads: CSVDGVPGAATNEKLFF. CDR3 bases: TGCAGCGTTGACGGGGTGCCGGGAGCTGCAACTAATGAAAAACTGTTTTTT.

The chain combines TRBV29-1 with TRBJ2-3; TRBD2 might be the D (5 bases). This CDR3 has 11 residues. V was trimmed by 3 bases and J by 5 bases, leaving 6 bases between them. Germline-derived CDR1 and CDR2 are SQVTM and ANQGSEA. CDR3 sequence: CSVDRGDTQYF. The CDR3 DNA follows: TGCAGCGTTGACCGGGGAGATACGCAGTATTTT.

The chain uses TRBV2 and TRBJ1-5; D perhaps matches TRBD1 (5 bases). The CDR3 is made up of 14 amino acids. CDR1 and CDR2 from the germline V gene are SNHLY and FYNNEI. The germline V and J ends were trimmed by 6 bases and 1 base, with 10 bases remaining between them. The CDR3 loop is CASRSGTSNQPQHF. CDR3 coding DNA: TGTGCCAGCAGGAGCGGGACGAGCAATCAGCCCCAGCATTTT.

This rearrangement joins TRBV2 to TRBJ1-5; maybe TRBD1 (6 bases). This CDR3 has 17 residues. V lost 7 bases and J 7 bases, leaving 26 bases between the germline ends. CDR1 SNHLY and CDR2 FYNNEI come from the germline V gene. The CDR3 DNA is TGTGCCAGCAAAAGGTGGGACAAAGGACTCGGCGGACAGCCCCAGCATTTT. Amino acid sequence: CASKRWDKGLGGQPQHF.

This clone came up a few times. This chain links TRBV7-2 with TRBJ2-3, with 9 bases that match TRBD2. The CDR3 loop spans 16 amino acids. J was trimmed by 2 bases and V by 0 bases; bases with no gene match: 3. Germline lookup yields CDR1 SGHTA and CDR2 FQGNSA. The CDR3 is CASSLARGGPTDTQYF. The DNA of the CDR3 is TGTGCCAGCAGCTTAGCGCGGGGGGGACCCACAGATACGCAGTATTTT.

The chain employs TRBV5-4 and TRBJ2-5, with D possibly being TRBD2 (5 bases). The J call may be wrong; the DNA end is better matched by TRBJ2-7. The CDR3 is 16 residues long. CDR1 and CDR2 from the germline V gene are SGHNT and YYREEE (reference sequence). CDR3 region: CASSLGGLSPGYEQYF. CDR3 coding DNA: TGTGCCAGCAGCTTGGGAGGACTTTCCCCTGGCTACGAGCAGTACTTC.